This TCR beta chain was recovered during a study of T cell responses to AZD1222 COVID-19 vaccine. The V end lost 4 bases, the J end lost 2 bases, and 9 bases lay between the germline ends. Germline V CDR1 and CDR2: SNHLY, FYNNEI. The CDR3 is 13 residues long. The table came from immunoSEQ multiplex PCR; TCRdb's copy has only in-frame clones and leaves some out. The table shows just under 75,000 clones, with roughly 80% occurring only once. The receptor was isolated from an adult who received the AZD1222 COVID-19 vaccine. V gene TRBV2 combines with J gene TRBJ2-7; no clear D gene. The source was peripheral blood, collected 28 days after the second AZD1222 dose. DNA of the CDR3: TGTGCCAGCAGTGTCCAGGCAACCTACGAGCAGTACTTC. It translates to CASSVQATYEQYF.